This T cell receptor beta chain is from a study of T cell responses to AZD1222 COVID-19 vaccine. Study findings and constraints: Samples come after the peak T cell response, not at day 14.

Germline CDR1 KGHSH, CDR2 LQKENI. This CDR3 spans 15 amino acids. The ends lost 8 bases at V and 4 bases at J; junction bases unmatched: 11. Some clones are missing from TCRdb's copy, which holds only in-frame ones; the method was immunoSEQ multiplex PCR. The repertoire holds hundreds of thousands of clones, with about 92% as singletons. Note on this clone: Its antigen is undetermined.

The clonotype originates from an adult in good health. The gene calls are TRBV18 and TRBJ1-3; 7 bases line up with TRBD1. Sequencing used peripheral blood, obtained on day 0 of MenACWY control vaccination. CDR3 DNA: TGTGCCAGCGTTTCAACACCGGGACAGGGAAACACCATATATTTT. Translated: CASVSTPGQGNTIYF.